These T cell receptor beta chains were read from a single sample in a study of cytomegalovirus exposure and HLA in healthy donors. The table came from immunoSEQ multiplex PCR; TCRdb's copy has only in-frame clones and leaves some out. Here the sample spans approximately 140,000 clones, around 80% being singletons. The sequencing sample was made of PBMCs. The receptors shown here come from a woman in her forties in good health and CMV-seronegative. Each CDR3 is given with its conserved first and last residue. D genes are given only for firm matches. Not all rows give a size; the values are once, few, many and, for expanded clones, a class.

V	D	J	size	CDR3	DNA
TRBV5-1	NA	TRBJ1-2	few	CASSLATTGGYGYTF	TGCGCCAGCAGCTTGGCTACGACAGGAGGCTATGGCTACACCTTC
TRBV6-1	NA	TRBJ1-5	NA	CASSERGYDQPQHF	TGTGCCAGCAGTGAACGCGGGTATGATCAGCCCCAGCATTTT
TRBV7-9	TRBD1	TRBJ1-1	NA	CASSRDRGPAFF	TGTGCCAGCAGCCGGGACAGGGGCCCAGCTTTCTTT
TRBV4-3	NA	TRBJ2-4	few	CASSQNKGNIQYF	TGCGCCAGCAGCCAAAACAAGGGGAACATTCAGTACTTC
TRBV27	NA	TRBJ1-1	once	CASSLGALTEAFF	TGTGCCAGCAGTTTGGGGGCTTTGACTGAAGCTTTCTTT
TRBV7-8	NA	TRBJ2-2	NA	CASSLIALGPSNTGELFF	TGTGCCAGCAGCTTAATTGCCCTGGGCCCTTCGAACACCGGGGAGCTGTTTTTT
TRBV7-2	NA	TRBJ2-2	NA	CASSFRDTGELFF	TGTGCCAGCAGCTTCCGAGACACCGGGGAGCTGTTTTTT
TRBV10-3	TRBD1	TRBJ2-7	NA	CAISPFQGAPNEQYF	TGTGCCATCAGCCCCTTCCAGGGGGCCCCCAACGAGCAGTACTTC
TRBV6-6	TRBD1	TRBJ1-4	NA	CASSYRDRGNEKLFF	TGTGCCAGCAGTTACCGTGACAGGGGTAATGAAAAACTGTTTTTT
TRBV19	TRBD1	TRBJ1-2	NA	CASSMHPLRDRGNYGYTF	TGTGCCAGTAGTATGCATCCCCTCCGGGACAGGGGTAACTATGGCTACACCTTC
TRBV4-2	NA	TRBJ1-2	NA	CASSQDQDRFYGYTF	TGTGCCAGCAGCCAAGATCAAGACAGGTTCTATGGCTACACCTTC
TRBV20-1	NA	TRBJ2-7	NA	CSAFGHNEQYF	TGCAGTGCTTTCGGACACAACGAGCAGTACTTC
TRBV27	TRBD1	TRBJ2-7	NA	CASSSSTGREQYF	TGTGCCAGCAGTTCGTCGACAGGGCGCGAGCAGTACTTC
TRBV19	NA	TRBJ2-7	NA	CASSGPSYEQYF	TGTGCCAGTAGTGGCCCCTCCTACGAGCAGTACTTC
TRBV7-9	NA	TRBJ1-2	NA	CASSLEGVSGYTF	TGTGCCAGCAGCTTAGAAGGGGTCTCTGGCTACACCTTC
TRBV15	NA	TRBJ2-7	once	CATSRDPLEYEQYF	TGTGCCACCAGCAGAGACCCCTTAGAGTACGAGCAGTACTTC
TRBV5-1	TRBD1	TRBJ2-1	NA	CASSSIQGDSYNEQFF	TGCGCCAGCAGCTCAATACAGGGGGACTCCTACAATGAGCAGTTCTTC
TRBV7-8	NA	TRBJ1-4	NA	CASSLVGRTNEKLFF	TGTGCCAGCAGCTTAGTCGGCAGGACTAATGAAAAACTGTTTTTT
TRBV4-1	NA	TRBJ2-6	NA	CASSQETVSGANVLTF	TGCGCCAGCAGCCAAGAGACTGTCTCTGGGGCCAACGTCCTGACTTTC
TRBV28	TRBD1	TRBJ1-5	few	CASSYYRGGNQPQHF	TGTGCCAGCAGTTATTACAGGGGCGGCAATCAGCCCCAGCATTTT
TRBV19	NA	TRBJ2-2	NA	CASLAGAAVHTGELFF	TGTGCCAGTTTGGCAGGAGCGGCGGTACACACCGGGGAGCTGTTTTTT
TRBV7-9	TRBD1	TRBJ1-1	NA	CASSLGTGTNTEAFF	TGTGCCAGCAGCTTGGGGACAGGGACGAACACTGAAGCTTTCTTT
TRBV7-6	NA	TRBJ1-1	NA	CASSSSHQSNTEAFF	TGTGCCAGCAGCTCCTCACACCAATCGAACACTGAAGCTTTCTTT
TRBV12-5	NA	TRBJ1-3	NA	CASGLIRDLAGNTIYF	TGTGCTAGTGGTTTAATTCGGGATCTGGCTGGAAACACCATATATTTT
TRBV15	NA	TRBJ2-5	NA	CATSRRRSQETQYF	TGTGCCACCAGCAGACGACGGAGCCAAGAGACCCAGTACTTC
TRBV6-5	NA	TRBJ2-1	few	CASSYTGSYNEQFF	TGTGCCAGCAGTTACACAGGGTCCTACAATGAGCAGTTCTTC
TRBV28	NA	TRBJ1-3	NA	CASRAGGFGNTIYF	TGTGCCAGCAGAGCGGGGGGCTTTGGAAACACCATATATTTT
TRBV7-8	TRBD2	TRBJ2-7	NA	CASSSPGGSEQYF	TGTGCCAGCAGCTCCCCCGGGGGGTCCGAGCAGTACTTC
TRBV4-3	TRBD1	TRBJ1-1	few	CASSQGETGGRAFF	TGCGCCAGCAGCCAAGGAGAGACAGGGGGCAGGGCTTTCTTT
TRBV9	TRBD2	TRBJ2-7	NA	CASSGTSGIPYEQYF	TGTGCCAGCAGCGGGACTAGCGGGATTCCCTACGAGCAGTACTTC
TRBV7-9	NA	TRBJ1-1	NA	CASSFRGGGTEAFF	TGTGCCAGCAGCTTTAGGGGAGGTGGCACTGAAGCTTTCTTT
TRBV6-5	NA	TRBJ1-1	NA	CASSYSRNTEAFF	TGTGCCAGCAGTTACTCGAGGAACACTGAAGCTTTCTTT
TRBV7-2	NA	TRBJ1-2	NA	CASSWAGDWGYTF	TGTGCCAGCAGCTGGGCAGGGGATTGGGGCTACACCTTC
TRBV19	NA	TRBJ1-1	NA	CASSMAGTEAFF	TGTGCCAGTAGTATGGCCGGGACTGAAGCTTTCTTT
TRBV7-8	NA	TRBJ1-2	NA	CASSLPSTPAYTF	TGTGCCAGCAGCTTACCCTCGACTCCGGCCTACACCTTC
TRBV7-8	TRBD2	TRBJ2-7	NA	CASIPSASGSDEQYF	TGTGCCAGCATCCCCTCTGCTAGCGGGAGCGACGAGCAGTACTTC
TRBV18	TRBD1	TRBJ2-3	NA	CASSPSGQWRTDTQYF	TGTGCCAGCTCACCTTCGGGACAGTGGAGGACAGATACGCAGTATTTT
TRBV9	NA	TRBJ1-1	NA	CASSVSGRAEAFF	TGTGCCAGCAGCGTTTCAGGGAGGGCTGAAGCTTTCTTT
TRBV7-8	NA	TRBJ1-2	NA	CASSSSGNYGYTF	TGTGCCAGCAGCTCCTCAGGGAACTATGGCTACACCTTC
TRBV28	NA	TRBJ1-2	NA	CASSLWRKTRGYTF	TGTGCCAGCAGTTTATGGAGGAAAACTCGGGGCTACACCTTC
TRBV28	TRBD1	TRBJ2-7	NA	CASTYTGQGLYEQYF	TGTGCCAGCACCTACACGGGACAGGGCCTCTACGAGCAGTACTTC
TRBV5-1	NA	TRBJ1-6	NA	CASTLREPGNSPLHF	TGCGCCAGCACCCTCCGGGAGCCCGGTAATTCACCCCTCCACTTT
TRBV6-1	NA	TRBJ2-7	NA	CASSQQGGSGYEQYF	TGTGCCAGCAGTCAACAGGGGGGGAGTGGGTACGAGCAGTACTTC
TRBV4-2	TRBD2	TRBJ2-2	NA	CASSQDPIAGLNTGELFF	TGTGCCAGCAGCCAAGATCCTATAGCGGGGCTGAACACCGGGGAGCTGTTTTTT
TRBV4-3	TRBD2	TRBJ2-7	NA	CASSQAGGPSEQYF	TGCGCCAGCAGCCAAGCGGGAGGGCCTAGCGAGCAGTACTTC
TRBV6-6	TRBD1	TRBJ1-3	NA	CASSRQGGDTIYF	TGTGCCAGCAGTCGACAGGGGGGAGACACCATATATTTT
TRBV9	NA	TRBJ1-1	NA	CASSLSGGPTEAFF	TGTGCCAGCAGCCTCAGTGGAGGGCCCACTGAAGCTTTCTTT
TRBV6-5	TRBD1	TRBJ1-2	NA	CASRKGAEQNYGYTF	TGTGCCAGCAGGAAGGGGGCAGAACAGAACTATGGCTACACCTTC
TRBV7-9	TRBD2	TRBJ2-2	NA	CASSSTSGRFTTGELFF	TGTGCCAGCAGCTCGACTAGCGGGAGGTTCACCACCGGGGAGCTGTTTTTT
TRBV7-3	NA	TRBJ2-5	NA	CASSLGEKGPQYF	TGTGCCAGCAGCTTGGGCGAAAAGGGGCCCCAGTACTTC
TRBV2	TRBD1	TRBJ1-5	NA	CASGGQGSYSNQPQHF	TGTGCCAGCGGTGGACAGGGGTCCTATAGCAATCAGCCCCAGCATTTT
TRBV7-9	NA	TRBJ2-2	NA	CASSLVSGPGELFF	TGTGCCAGCAGCTTAGTGTCAGGGCCCGGGGAGCTGTTTTTT
TRBV7-9	NA	TRBJ2-7	NA	CASSRGNRPAGSYEQYF	TGTGCCAGCAGCCGAGGTAACCGACCGGCGGGTTCCTACGAGCAGTACTTC
TRBV7-8	TRBD2	TRBJ2-5	NA	CASSLMRGLERRQETQYF	TGTGCCAGCAGCTTAATGAGGGGACTAGAACGAAGACAAGAGACCCAGTACTTC
TRBV4-2	NA	TRBJ2-7	NA	CASSQDIDKYEQYF	TGTGCCAGCAGCCAAGATATCGACAAATACGAGCAGTACTTC